Here is one TCR beta chain with its context. Assay version v3.0 of immunoSEQ was used, and it was run at survey level. TCRdb's table, derived via immunoSEQ multiplex PCR, lists solely in-frame clones and lacks some. The sample yields about 26,000 clones, around 86% seen once. This sample was taken from a study of long-term antiretroviral therapy in people with HIV. CDR1 MNHNY and CDR2 SVGAGI come from the germline V gene (reference sequence). V shed 10 bases and J shed 6 bases, with 16 bases lying between them. The CDR3 has 12 amino acids. This receptor was obtained from a middle-aged man with HIV. The chain has TRBV6-6 and TRBJ2-7, with D perhaps TRBD2 (6 bases). The sample in question was unsorted PBMCs, obtained just over 2.6 years after starting antiretroviral therapy. The CDR3 coding sequence is TGTGCCACCTCTAATTCCGGGGGCGAGCAGTACTTC. Its protein product is CATSNSGGEQYF.